This T cell receptor (beta chain) was profiled in a study of blood T cell repertoires in COVID-19. At the level of the study: From the United States, Italy and Spain came samples of acute and convalescent COVID-19.

Trimming removed 8 bases from V and 1 base from J, with 14 bases in between. The CDR3 covers 14 residues. Germline CDR1 reads SGHAT; CDR2 reads FQNNGV. Original analysis: Reference gene primer amplification gave nucleated cell count estimates. TCRdb's table, derived via immunoSEQ multiplex PCR, lists solely in-frame clones and lacks some. V and J calls and clone size are those listed in that table; D and trimming were worked out from the DNA. This sample has under 250,000 clones, with approximately 87% found just once. Sequenced material: peripheral blood. The V call is TRBV11-2, the J call TRBJ1-1; possibly TRBD1 for D (5 bases). This clonotype was obtained from a woman in her 70s with active or convalescent COVID-19. Written as DNA, the CDR3 is TGTGCCAGCGCTCCGGACATACGGAACACTGAAGCTTTCTTT. Residues: CASAPDIRNTEAFF.